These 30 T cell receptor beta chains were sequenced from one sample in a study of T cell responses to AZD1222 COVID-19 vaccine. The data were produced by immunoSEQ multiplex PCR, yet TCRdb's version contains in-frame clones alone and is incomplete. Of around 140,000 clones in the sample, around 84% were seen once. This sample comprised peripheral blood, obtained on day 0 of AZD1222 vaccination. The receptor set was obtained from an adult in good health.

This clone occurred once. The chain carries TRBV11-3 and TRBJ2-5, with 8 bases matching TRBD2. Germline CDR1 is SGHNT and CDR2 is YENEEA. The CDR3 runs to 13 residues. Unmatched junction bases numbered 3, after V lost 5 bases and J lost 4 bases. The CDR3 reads CASSISGGETQYF. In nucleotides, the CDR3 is TGTGCCAGCAGCATAAGCGGGGGAGAGACCCAGTACTTC.

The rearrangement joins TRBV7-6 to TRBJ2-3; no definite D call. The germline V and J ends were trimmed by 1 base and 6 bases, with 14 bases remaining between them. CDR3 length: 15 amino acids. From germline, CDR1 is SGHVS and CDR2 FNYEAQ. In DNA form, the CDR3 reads TGTGCCAGCAGCTTAGAGGATAGTTCCCTCGATACGCAGTATTTT. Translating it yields CASSLEDSSLDTQYF.

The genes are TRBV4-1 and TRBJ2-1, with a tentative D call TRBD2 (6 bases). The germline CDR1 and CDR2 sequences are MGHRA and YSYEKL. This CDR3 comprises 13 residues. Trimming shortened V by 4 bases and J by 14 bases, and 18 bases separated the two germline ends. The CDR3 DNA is TGCGCCAGCAGCCCCGGGACTGTCCAGAGGAAGTTCTTC. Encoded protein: CASSPGTVQRKFF.

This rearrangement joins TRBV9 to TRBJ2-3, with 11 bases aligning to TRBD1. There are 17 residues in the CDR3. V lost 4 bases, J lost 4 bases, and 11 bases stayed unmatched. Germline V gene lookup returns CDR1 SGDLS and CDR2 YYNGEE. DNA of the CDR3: TGTGCCAGCAGCCCAAACCCCGGGACAGGGGGATCAGATACGCAGTATTTT. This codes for CASSPNPGTGGSDTQYF.

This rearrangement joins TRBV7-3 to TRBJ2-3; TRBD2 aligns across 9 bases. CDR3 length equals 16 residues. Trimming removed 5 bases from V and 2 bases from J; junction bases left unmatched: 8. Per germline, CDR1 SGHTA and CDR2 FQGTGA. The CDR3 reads CASSIGTSRSTDTQYF. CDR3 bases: TGTGCCAGCAGCATAGGGACTAGCAGGTCCACAGATACGCAGTATTTT.

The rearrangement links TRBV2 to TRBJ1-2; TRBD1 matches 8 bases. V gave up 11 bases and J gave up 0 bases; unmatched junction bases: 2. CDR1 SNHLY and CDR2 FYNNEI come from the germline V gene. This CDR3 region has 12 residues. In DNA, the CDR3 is TGTGCCGGACAGGGTACTAACTATGGCTACACCTTC. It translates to CAGQGTNYGYTF.

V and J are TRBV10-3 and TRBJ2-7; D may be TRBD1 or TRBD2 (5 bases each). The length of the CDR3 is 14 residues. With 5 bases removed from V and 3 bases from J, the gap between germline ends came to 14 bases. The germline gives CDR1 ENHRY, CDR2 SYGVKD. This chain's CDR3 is CAISRGTVNYEQYF. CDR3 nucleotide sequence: TGTGCCATCAGTCGAGGGACGGTTAACTACGAGCAGTACTTC.

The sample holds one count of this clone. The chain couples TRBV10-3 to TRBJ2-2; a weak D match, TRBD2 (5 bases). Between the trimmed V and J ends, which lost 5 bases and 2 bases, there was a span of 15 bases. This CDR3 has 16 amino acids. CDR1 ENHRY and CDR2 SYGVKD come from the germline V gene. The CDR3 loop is CAISHAGGTNTGELFF. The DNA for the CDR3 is TGTGCCATCAGTCACGCGGGCGGAACAAACACCGGGGAGCTGTTTTTT.

The CDR3 DNA sequence: TGTGCCAGCTCACCACCGAGCGGGACAGATACGCAGTATTTT. Its translation: CASSPPSGTDTQYF. V gene TRBV18 combines with J gene TRBJ2-3; tentative D call: TRBD2 (6 bases). The CDR3 is 14 amino acids. Per the germline V gene, CDR1 is KGHSH and CDR2 is LQKENI. The V end lost 0 bases, the J end lost 3 bases, and 7 bases lay between the germline ends.

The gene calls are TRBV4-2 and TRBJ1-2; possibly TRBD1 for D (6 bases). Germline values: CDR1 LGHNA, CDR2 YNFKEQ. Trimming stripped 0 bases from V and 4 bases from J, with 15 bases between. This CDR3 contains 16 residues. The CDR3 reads CASSQEGEGVSYGYTF. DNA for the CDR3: TGTGCCAGCAGCCAAGAAGGAGAGGGGGTCAGCTATGGCTACACCTTC.

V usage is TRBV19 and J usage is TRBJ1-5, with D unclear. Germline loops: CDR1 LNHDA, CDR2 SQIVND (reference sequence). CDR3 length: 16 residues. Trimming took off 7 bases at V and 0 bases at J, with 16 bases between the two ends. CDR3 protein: CASTPVGGNSNQPQHF. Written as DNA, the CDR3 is TGTGCCAGTACTCCTGTGGGCGGGAATAGCAATCAGCCCCAGCATTTT.

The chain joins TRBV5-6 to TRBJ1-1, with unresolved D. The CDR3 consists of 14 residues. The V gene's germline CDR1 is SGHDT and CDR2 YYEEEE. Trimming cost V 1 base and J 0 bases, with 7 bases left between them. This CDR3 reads CASSLRPMNTEAFF. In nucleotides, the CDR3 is TGTGCCAGCAGCTTGAGACCAATGAACACTGAAGCTTTCTTT.

In DNA form, the CDR3 reads TGTGCCAGCAGTTTTATTGGTGGAAACACCATATATTTT. Its protein product is CASSFIGGNTIYF. J is TRBJ1-3 and V is TRBV6-5, with D uncertain. Looked up from germline, CDR1 is MNHEY and CDR2 is SVGAGI. The CDR3 totals 13 residues. V lost 4 bases, J lost 3 bases, and 7 bases lay in between.

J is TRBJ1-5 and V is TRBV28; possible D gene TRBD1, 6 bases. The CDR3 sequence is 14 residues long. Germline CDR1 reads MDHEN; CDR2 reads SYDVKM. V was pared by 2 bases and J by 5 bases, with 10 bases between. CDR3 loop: CASSLRGGYQPQHF. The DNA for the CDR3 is TGTGCCAGCAGTTTACGGGGGGGCTATCAGCCCCAGCATTTT.

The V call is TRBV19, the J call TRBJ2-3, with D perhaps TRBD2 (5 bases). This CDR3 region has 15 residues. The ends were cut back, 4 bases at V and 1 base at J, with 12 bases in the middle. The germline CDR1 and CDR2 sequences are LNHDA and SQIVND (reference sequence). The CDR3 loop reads CASSRGEGGTDTQYF. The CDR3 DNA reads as TGTGCCAGTAGTAGGGGTGAGGGAGGCACAGATACGCAGTATTTT.

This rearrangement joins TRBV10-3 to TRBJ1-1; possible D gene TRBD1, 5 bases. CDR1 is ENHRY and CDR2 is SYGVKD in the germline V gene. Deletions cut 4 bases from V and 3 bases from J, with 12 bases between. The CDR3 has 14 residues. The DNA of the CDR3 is TGTGCCATCAGTGCCGGGGACTTGTACACTGAAGCTTTCTTT. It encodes CAISAGDLYTEAFF.

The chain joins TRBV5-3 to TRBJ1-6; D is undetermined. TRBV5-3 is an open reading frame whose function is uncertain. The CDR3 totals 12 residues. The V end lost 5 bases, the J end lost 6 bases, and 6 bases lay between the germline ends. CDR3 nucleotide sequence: TGTGCCAGAAGGGCCCTTAATTCACCCCTCCACTTT. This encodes CARRALNSPLHF.

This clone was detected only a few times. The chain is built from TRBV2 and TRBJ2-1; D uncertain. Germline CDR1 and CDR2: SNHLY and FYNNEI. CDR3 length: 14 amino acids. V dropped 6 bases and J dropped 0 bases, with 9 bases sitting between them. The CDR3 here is CASRAGVSYNEQFF. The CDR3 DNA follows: TGTGCCAGCAGAGCTGGGGTCTCCTACAATGAGCAGTTCTTC.

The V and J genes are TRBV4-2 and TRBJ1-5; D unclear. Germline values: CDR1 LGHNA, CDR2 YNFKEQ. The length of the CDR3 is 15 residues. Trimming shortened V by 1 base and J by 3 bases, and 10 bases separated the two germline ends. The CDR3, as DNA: TGTGCCAGCAGCCAAGTGGCAGCATTCAATCAGCCCCAGCATTTT. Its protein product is CASSQVAAFNQPQHF.

CDR3 amino acids: CASSPLLGSNEKLFF. The CDR3 DNA reads as TGTGCCAGTAGTCCCCTCCTAGGGTCCAATGAAAAACTGTTTTTT. V is TRBV19 and J is TRBJ1-4, with D uncertain. The CDR3 spans 15 residues. V gave up 5 bases and J gave up 5 bases, with 15 bases separating them. Germline assignment: CDR1 LNHDA and CDR2 SQIVND (reference sequence).

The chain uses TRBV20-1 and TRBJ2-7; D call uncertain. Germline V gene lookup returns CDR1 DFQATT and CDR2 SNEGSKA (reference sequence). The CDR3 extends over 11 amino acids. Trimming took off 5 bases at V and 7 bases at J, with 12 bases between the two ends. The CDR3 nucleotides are TGCAGTGCTGAAACGTCCGGGGAGCAGTACTTC. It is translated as CSAETSGEQYF.

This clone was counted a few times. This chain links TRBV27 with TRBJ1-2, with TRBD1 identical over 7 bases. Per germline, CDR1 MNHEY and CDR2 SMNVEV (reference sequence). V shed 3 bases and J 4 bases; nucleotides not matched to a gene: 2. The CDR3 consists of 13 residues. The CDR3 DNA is TGTGCCAGCAGTTTCGACAGGGTCTATGGCTACACCTTC. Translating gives CASSFDRVYGYTF.

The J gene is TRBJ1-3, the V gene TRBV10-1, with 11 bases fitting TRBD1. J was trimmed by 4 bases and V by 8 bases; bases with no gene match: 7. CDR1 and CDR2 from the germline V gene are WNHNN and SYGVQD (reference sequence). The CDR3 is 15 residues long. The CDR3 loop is CASRLDRGPGNTIYF. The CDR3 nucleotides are TGCGCCAGCCGTCTGGACAGGGGGCCCGGAAACACCATATATTTT.

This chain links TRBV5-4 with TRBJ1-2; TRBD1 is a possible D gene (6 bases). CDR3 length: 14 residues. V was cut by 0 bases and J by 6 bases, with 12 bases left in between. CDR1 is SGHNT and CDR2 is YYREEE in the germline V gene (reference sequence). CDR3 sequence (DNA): TGTGCCAGCAGCTTGGCGGGGGCAGTTCATGGCTACACCTTC. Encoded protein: CASSLAGAVHGYTF.

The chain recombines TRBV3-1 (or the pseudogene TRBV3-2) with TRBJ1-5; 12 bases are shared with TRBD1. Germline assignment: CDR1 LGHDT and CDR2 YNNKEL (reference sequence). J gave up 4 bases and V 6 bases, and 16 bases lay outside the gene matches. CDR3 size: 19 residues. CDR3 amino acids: CASSLRDRGRRSPNQPQHF. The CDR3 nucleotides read TGTGCCAGCAGTCTAAGGGACAGGGGGCGAAGGAGTCCTAATCAGCCCCAGCATTTT.

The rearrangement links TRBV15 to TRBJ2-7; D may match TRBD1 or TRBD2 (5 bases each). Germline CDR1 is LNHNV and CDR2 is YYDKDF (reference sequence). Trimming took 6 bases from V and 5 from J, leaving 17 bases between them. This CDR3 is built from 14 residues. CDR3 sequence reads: CATRKQWGSHEQYF. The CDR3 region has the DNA TGTGCCACCAGAAAACAATGGGGGTCCCACGAGCAGTACTTC.

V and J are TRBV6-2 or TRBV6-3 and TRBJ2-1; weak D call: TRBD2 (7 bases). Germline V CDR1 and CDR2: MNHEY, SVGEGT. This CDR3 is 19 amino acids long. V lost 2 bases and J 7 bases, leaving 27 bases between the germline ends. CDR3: CASSYPPTRRGPVGNEQFF. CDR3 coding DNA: TGTGCCAGCAGTTACCCACCGACTAGGCGGGGGCCGGTAGGAAATGAGCAGTTCTTC.

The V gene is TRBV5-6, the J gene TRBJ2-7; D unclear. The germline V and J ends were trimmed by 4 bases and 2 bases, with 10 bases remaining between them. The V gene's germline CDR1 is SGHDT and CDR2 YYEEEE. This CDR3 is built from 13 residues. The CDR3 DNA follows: TGTGCCAGCAGCCTCCGGTTTACCTACGAGCAGTACTTC. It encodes CASSLRFTYEQYF.

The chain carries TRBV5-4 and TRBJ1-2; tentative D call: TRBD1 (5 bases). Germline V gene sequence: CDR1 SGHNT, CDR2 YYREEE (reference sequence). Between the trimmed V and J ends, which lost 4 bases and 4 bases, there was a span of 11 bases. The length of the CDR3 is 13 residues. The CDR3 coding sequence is TGTGCCAGCAGCAGCCCGGGGGGCTATGGCTACACCTTC. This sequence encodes CASSSPGGYGYTF. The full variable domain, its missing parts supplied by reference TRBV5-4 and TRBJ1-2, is ETGVTQSPTHLIKTRGQQVTLRCSSQSGHNTVSWYQQALGQGPQFIFQYYREEENGRGNFPPRFSGLQFPNYSSELNVNALELDDSALYLCASSSPGGYGYTFGSGTRLTVV.

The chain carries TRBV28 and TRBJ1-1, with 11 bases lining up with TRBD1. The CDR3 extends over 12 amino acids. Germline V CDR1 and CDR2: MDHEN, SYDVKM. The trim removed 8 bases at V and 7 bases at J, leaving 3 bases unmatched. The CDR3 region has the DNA TGTGCCAGCTCGGGACAGGGGGATGAAGCTTTCTTT. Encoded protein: CASSGQGDEAFF.